This T cell receptor (beta chain) derives from a study of shared clonotypes between healthy human individuals. A word on this clone: No antigen is known for it.

Study conclusions and caveats: Researchers sampled only blood; tissue repertoires likely differ.

Using immunoSEQ multiplex PCR, the repertoire was profiled, and TCRdb retains in-frame clones only, with some absent. The sample includes some 240,000 clones, 65% seen only once; the top ten take approximately 12%. V lost 3 bases and J 0 bases, leaving 9 bases between the germline ends. The CDR3 contains 14 residues. Germline V gene data show CDR1 as SGHTA and CDR2 as FQGNSA. The chain carries TRBV7-2 and TRBJ2-7, with D perhaps matching TRBD1 (6 bases). This receptor was identified in a man aged 25 to 45 in good health. Sequences were obtained from memory CD4+ T cells sorted from blood. Described subset: CD45RA-negative fraction. CDR3 sequence reads: CASSFRGSSYEQYF. The CDR3 DNA reads TGTGCCAGCAGCTTCAGGGGTAGCTCCTACGAGCAGTACTTC. The whole variable domain, filled in from reference TRBV7-2 and TRBJ2-7, reads GAGVSQSPSNKVTEKGKDVELRCDPISGHTALYWYRQSLGQGLEFLIYFQGNSAPDKSGLPSDRFSAERTGGSVSTLTIQRTQQEDSAVYLCASSFRGSSYEQYFGPGTRLTVT.